The clone carrying this T cell receptor (beta chain) was detected only a few times. The antigen remains unidentified. The CDR3 is 13 residues long. CDR1 and CDR2 (germline): SGHRS, YFSETQ. V was clipped by 1 base and J by 6 bases, with 11 bases between them. The data stem from a study of cytomegalovirus exposure and HLA in healthy donors. Points from the study as a whole: Later analysis placed DRB1 highest and HLA-C lowest in TCR association rates, which differed by HLA locus. Productive status was seen about 90% or about 30% of the time for most TCR beta V segments in an earlier analysis. Several of the most significant clusters appeared linked to common viral pathogens, based on a later analysis. The study assumed roughly uniform donor sequencing depth for presence/absence analyses.

Researchers ran the PCR with 60 Vbeta and 13 Jbeta primers. The repertoire was sequenced with immunoSEQ multiplex PCR; TCRdb's copy has only in-frame clones and lacks some. The table shows over 150,000 clones, with 77% occurring only once. The chain uses TRBV5-1 and TRBJ2-7, with D perhaps TRBD1 (5 bases). This receptor was taken from a woman aged 60-75 years in good health and CMV-seropositive. Sequencing was done on a sample of PBMCs. The CDR3 region is CASSLNGAGEQYF. The DNA of the CDR3 is TGCGCCAGCAGCTTGAATGGGGCAGGCGAGCAGTACTTC.